This section outlines one T cell receptor (beta chain) sequence together with its context. This sample was taken from a study of blood T cell repertoires in COVID-19. About the study: From the United States, Italy and Spain came samples of acute and convalescent COVID-19. PBMCs, B-cell-depleted T cells, or T cells were the source of the cDNA or gDNA that made up the material.

The germline V gene has CDR1 MNHEY and CDR2 SVGAGI. This CDR3 has 14 amino acids. V trimming: 5 bases; J trimming: 10 bases; junction bases outside the gene matches: 11. In the authors' workflow: Quantification of nucleated cells was approximated via reference gene primer amplification. Sequencing was performed with immunoSEQ multiplex PCR; in TCRdb, only in-frame clones are kept and a portion is missing. That table gives V, J and clone size, and the DNA gave D and trimming. The table has around 99,000 clones, roughly 83% seen once. The receptor was derived from an older woman with acute or convalescent COVID-19. Sequencing was performed on peripheral blood. V gene TRBV6-5 combines with J gene TRBJ2-1, with 7 bases identical to TRBD1. This chain's CDR3 is CASSKGAAPREQFF. The CDR3 DNA is TGTGCCAGCAGTAAGGGGGCAGCCCCCAGGGAGCAGTTCTTC.